This passage covers 19 T cell receptor beta chains from one sample sequenced in a study of cytomegalovirus exposure and HLA in healthy donors. The PCR was carried out with 60 Vbeta primers and 13 Jbeta primers. TCRdb keeps only in-frame clones here, not all; method: immunoSEQ multiplex PCR. The sample holds about 180,000 clones, about 73% seen once. The specimen sequenced was PBMCs. The source is a woman aged 45 to 65 in good health and CMV-seropositive.

The V call is TRBV4-1, the J call TRBJ1-5; 8 bases are a match to TRBD1. V shed 0 bases and J 5 bases; nucleotides not matched to a gene: 6. CDR1 is MGHRA and CDR2 is YSYEKL in the germline V gene. The CDR3 extends over 16 amino acids. The CDR3 coding sequence is TGCGCCAGCAGCCAAGATGTAGACAGGGGTTATCAGCCCCAGCATTTT. Amino acid sequence: CASSQDVDRGYQPQHF.

The chain uses TRBV5-6 and TRBJ1-5; D may be TRBD1 (5 bases). CDR3 length: 14 amino acids. Germline values: CDR1 SGHDT, CDR2 YYEEEE. V gave up 7 bases and J gave up 0 bases, with 11 bases separating them. CDR3 region: CASHRFNSNQPQHF. DNA of the CDR3: TGTGCCAGCCACAGGTTTAATAGCAATCAGCCCCAGCATTTT.

The chain carries TRBV5-1 and TRBJ2-5; TRBD1 is a possible D gene (6 bases). Per the germline V gene, CDR1 is SGHRS and CDR2 is YFSETQ. Deletions cut 5 bases from V and 5 bases from J, with 19 bases between. The CDR3 spans 15 residues. The CDR3 DNA is TGCGCCAGCAGTCATAGACAGGCCCAGGGGGAGACCCAGTACTTC. This codes for CASSHRQAQGETQYF. Based on the CDR3 plus reference TRBV5-1 and TRBJ2-5, the full variable domain is KAGVTQTPRYLIKTRGQQVTLSCSPISGHRSVSWYQQTPGQGLQFLFEYFSETQRNKGNFPGRFSGRQFSNSRSEMNVSTLELGDSALYLCASSHRQAQGETQYFGPGTRLLVL.

Only a few counts were recorded for this clone. V gene TRBV9 combines with J gene TRBJ1-6; TRBD1 matches 7 bases. Trimming cost V 0 bases and J 10 bases; bases outside gene matches: 7. The CDR3 runs to 15 residues. Per germline, CDR1 SGDLS and CDR2 YYNGEE. This CDR3 reads CASSVGEGAGSPLHF. CDR3 DNA sequence: TGTGCCAGCAGCGTAGGAGAGGGGGCTGGCTCACCCCTCCACTTT.

The chain joins TRBV7-9 to TRBJ1-3, with D possibly being TRBD1 (6 bases). Per germline, CDR1 SEHNR and CDR2 FQNEAQ (reference sequence). This CDR3 has 12 amino acids. Trimming left V 2 bases short and J 9 bases short, with 8 bases between. The CDR3 loop is CASSLTGSTIYF. The CDR3 DNA reads TGTGCCAGCAGCTTAACAGGGAGCACCATATATTTT. Variable domain in full (rest from reference TRBV7-9 and TRBJ1-3): DTGVSQNPRHKITKRGQNVTFRCDPISEHNRLYWYRQTLGQGPEFLTYFQNEAQLEKSRLLSDRFSAERPKGSFSTLEIQRTEQGDSAMYLCASSLTGSTIYFGEGSWLTVV.

The CDR3 bases are TGTGCCAGCAGTTTCCCACGGGGGGGCCGTTACGAGGAGCAGTTCTTC. Its translation: CASSFPRGGRYEEQFF. The chain recombines TRBV27 with TRBJ2-1; 8 bases match TRBD2. J was trimmed by 10 bases and V by 3 bases; bases with no gene match: 14. CDR3 length equals 16 residues. CDR1 and CDR2 (germline): MNHEY, SMNVEV (reference sequence).

In its sample, this clone was seen once. The J gene is TRBJ2-6, the V gene TRBV23-1; 9 bases map to TRBD1. TRBV23-1 is treated as an ORF (open reading frame) with a function not yet certain. The CDR3 extends over 20 amino acids. V lost 1 base, J lost 1 base, and 11 bases stayed unmatched. The CDR3 DNA is TGCGCCAGCAGTCAATGGGGGACAGGGAACCAGATATCTGGGGCCAACGTCCTGACTTTC. Translated, it gives CASSQWGTGNQISGANVLTF.

The rearrangement joins TRBV6-1 to TRBJ1-1, with a tentative D call TRBD1 (6 bases). Germline V gives CDR1 MNHNS, CDR2 SASEGT. The V end lost 10 bases, the J end lost 0 bases, and 15 bases lay between the germline ends. The CDR3 spans 14 residues. The CDR3 here is CATLEQGLNTEAFF. The CDR3 bases are TGTGCCACCCTCGAACAGGGATTGAACACTGAAGCTTTCTTT.

The chain employs TRBV30 and TRBJ2-6; TRBD1 might be the D (6 bases). The CDR3 loop spans 14 amino acids. The germline V gene has CDR1 GTSNPN and CDR2 SVGIG (reference sequence). The V and J ends lost 5 bases and 1 base respectively, with 9 bases between them. The CDR3 nucleotides are TGTGCCTGGCTAGGACAGTCTGGGGCCAACGTCCTGACTTTC. This translates into CAWLGQSGANVLTF.

CDR3 bases: TGTGCCAGCAGCTTTGAAGGCAGGTCAAGATGGTGGCAGCCCCAGCATTTT. This translates into CASSFEGRSRWWQPQHF. The V call is TRBV7-9, the J call TRBJ1-5; D is undetermined. Trimming left V 3 bases short and J 7 bases short, with 22 bases between. CDR1 SEHNR and CDR2 FQNEAQ come from the germline V gene (reference sequence). The CDR3 extends over 17 amino acids.

This chain connects TRBV2 to TRBJ2-2; D unresolved. V was trimmed by 3 bases and J by 13 bases, leaving 18 bases between them. The CDR3 is made up of 14 amino acids. CDR1 and CDR2 (germline): SNHLY, FYNNEI. As DNA, the CDR3 is TGTGCCAGCAGTGACGATCAGTTGGCGGTCGGGCTGTTTTTT. Protein: CASSDDQLAVGLFF.

The chain employs TRBV5-6 and TRBJ1-6, with D perhaps TRBD1 (5 bases). CDR1 and CDR2 from the germline V gene are SGHDT and YYEEEE. This CDR3 is built from 13 residues. V lost 4 bases and J 14 bases, leaving 16 bases between the germline ends. CDR3 nucleotide sequence: TGTGCCAGCAGCCCGCGGGGGGGGGTAACCCTCCACTTT. Translation: CASSPRGGVTLHF. Looking up the rest from reference TRBV5-6 and TRBJ1-6 gives the full variable domain: DAGVTQSPTHLIKTRGQQVTLRCSPKSGHDTVSWYQQALGQGPQFIFQYYEEEERQRGNFPDRFSGHQFPNYSSELNVNALLLGDSALYLCASSPRGGVTLHFGNGTRLTVT.

The J gene is TRBJ1-1, the V gene TRBV11-2, with D perhaps TRBD1 (5 bases). Per germline, CDR1 SGHAT and CDR2 FQNNGV. This CDR3 comprises 13 residues. The ends were cut back, 1 base at V and 6 bases at J, with 9 bases in the middle. The CDR3 coding sequence is TGTGCCAGCAGCTTAGCCAGGGTGCCTGAAGCTTTCTTT. Translation gives CASSLARVPEAFF.

The chain joins TRBV7-6 to TRBJ2-1; D is perhaps TRBD2 (6 bases). The V end was cut by 5 bases, the J end by 3 bases, with 14 bases between. The CDR3 runs 15 residues. Germline values: CDR1 SGHVS, CDR2 FNYEAQ. The CDR3 region is CASSPGGPYYNEQFF. The CDR3 nucleotides are TGTGCCAGCAGCCCCGGGGGACCCTACTACAATGAGCAGTTCTTC.

This clone was counted a few times. The J gene is TRBJ2-3, the V gene TRBV11-2, with D possibly being TRBD2 (6 bases). V dropped 5 bases and J dropped 3 bases, with 15 bases sitting between them. Germline-derived CDR1 and CDR2 are SGHAT and FQNNGV. CDR3 size: 15 residues. In DNA form, the CDR3 reads TGTGCCAGCAGCCGGGCCCCCCGGGGGACAGATACGCAGTATTTT. Its protein product is CASSRAPRGTDTQYF.

The chain has TRBV4-2 and TRBJ2-1; TRBD2 matches 9 bases. The CDR3 consists of 16 residues. Germline lookup yields CDR1 LGHNA and CDR2 YNFKEQ. V lost 0 bases and J lost 5; bases outside the gene matches: 5. The DNA of the CDR3 is TGTGCCAGCAGCCAAGAGGATAGCGGGGGTCACAATGAGCAGTTCTTC. It yields the protein CASSQEDSGGHNEQFF.

V and J are TRBV6-5 and TRBJ2-1, with TRBD1 as a possible D gene (5 bases). The CDR3 runs to 13 residues. With 8 bases removed from V and 0 bases from J, the gap between germline ends came to 8 bases. Germline loops: CDR1 MNHEY, CDR2 SVGAGI. The CDR3 spells CASRTSSYNEQFF. The DNA of the CDR3 is TGTGCCAGCCGGACAAGCTCCTACAATGAGCAGTTCTTC.

This clone has more than one count but fewer than ten. The chain recombines TRBV5-4 with TRBJ2-7; TRBD1 is a possible D gene (6 bases). The CDR3 has 12 residues. V was cut by 5 bases and J by 7 bases, with 13 bases left in between. CDR1 is SGHNT, CDR2 YYREEE, per germline (reference sequence). In nucleotides, the CDR3 is TGTGCCAGCAGTTTCGGGACAAGGGAGCAGTACTTC. Its translation: CASSFGTREQYF.

The J gene is TRBJ1-2, the V gene TRBV5-1; D uncertain. Trimming removed 0 bases at V and 7 bases at J, with 7 bases between. The CDR3 consists of 12 residues. Per the germline V gene, CDR1 is SGHRS and CDR2 is YFSETQ. The CDR3 is CASSLERGGYTF. CDR3 DNA sequence: TGCGCCAGCAGCTTGGAGCGGGGTGGCTACACCTTC.